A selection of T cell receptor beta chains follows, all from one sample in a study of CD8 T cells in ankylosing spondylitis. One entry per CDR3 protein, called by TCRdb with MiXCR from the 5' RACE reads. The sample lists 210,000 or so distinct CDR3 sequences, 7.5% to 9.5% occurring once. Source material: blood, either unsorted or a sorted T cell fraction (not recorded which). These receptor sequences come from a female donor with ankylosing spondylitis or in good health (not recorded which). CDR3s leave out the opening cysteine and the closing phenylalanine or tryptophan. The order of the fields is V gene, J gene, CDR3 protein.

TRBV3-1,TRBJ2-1,ASSLMPPDEQF
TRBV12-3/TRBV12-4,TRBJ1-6,ASSFRVAGSFGSPLH
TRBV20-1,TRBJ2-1,SAREGPSSYNEQF
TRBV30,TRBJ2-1,AWSRRTSGNEQF
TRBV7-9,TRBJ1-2,ASSYAGTGVDGYT
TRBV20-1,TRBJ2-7,SAASGHLTTYEQY
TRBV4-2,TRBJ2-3,ASSSLATLDTQY
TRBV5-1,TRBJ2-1,ASSLEAGGHNEQF
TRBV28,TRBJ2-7,ASSLSTSGRRDEQY
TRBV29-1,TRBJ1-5,SVTDGSNQPQH
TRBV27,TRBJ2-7,ASSLSSGGIRYEQY
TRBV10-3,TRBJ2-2,AITRDAGELF
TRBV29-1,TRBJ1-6,SVLTGSDNSPLH
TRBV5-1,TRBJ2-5,ASSPRGYMEETQY
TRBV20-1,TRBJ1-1,SARDWAGTAAF
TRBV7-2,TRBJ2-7,ASSFAGTIYEQY
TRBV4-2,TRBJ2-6,ASSQEGPRAGANVLT
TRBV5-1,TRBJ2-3,ASSPARGPRLGADTQY
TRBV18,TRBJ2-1,ASSYGSGYNEQF
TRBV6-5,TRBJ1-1,ASSRRDTEAF
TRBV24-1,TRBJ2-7,ATSDPKDNYEQY
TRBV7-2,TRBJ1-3,ASSLEDLSGNTIY
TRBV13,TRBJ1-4,ASSASRELPEKLF
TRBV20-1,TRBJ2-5,SVQGAESETQY
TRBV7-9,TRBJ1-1,ASSLGPPGAEAF
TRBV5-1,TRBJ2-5,AGPGTSGRTQETQY
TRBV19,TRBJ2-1,ASSIKTGVNNEQF
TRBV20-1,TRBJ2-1,SASFDEQF
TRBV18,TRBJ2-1,ASSPPRRTSGSYNEQF
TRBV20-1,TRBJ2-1,CARASGRQLTYNEQF
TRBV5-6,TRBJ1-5,ASSFRGSNQPQH
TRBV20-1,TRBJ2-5,SASRLRGEETQY
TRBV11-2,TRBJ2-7,ASSLAGGAYGQY